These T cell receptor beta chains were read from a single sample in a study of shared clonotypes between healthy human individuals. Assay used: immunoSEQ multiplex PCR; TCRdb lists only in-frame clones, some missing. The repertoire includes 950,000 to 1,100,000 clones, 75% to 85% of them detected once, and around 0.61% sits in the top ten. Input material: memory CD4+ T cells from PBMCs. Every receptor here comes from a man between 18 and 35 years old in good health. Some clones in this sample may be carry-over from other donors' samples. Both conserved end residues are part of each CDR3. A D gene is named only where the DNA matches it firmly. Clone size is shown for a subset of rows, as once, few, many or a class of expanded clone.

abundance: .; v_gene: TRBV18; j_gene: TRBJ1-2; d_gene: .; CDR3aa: CASSPDPIRSLGYTF; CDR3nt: TGTGCCAGCTCACCCGACCCGATTAGGAGTCTAGGCTACACCTTC
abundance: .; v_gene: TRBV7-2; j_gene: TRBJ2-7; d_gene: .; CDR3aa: CASSPGAALYEQYF; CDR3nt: TGTGCCAGCAGCCCAGGCGCGGCATTGTACGAGCAGTACTTC
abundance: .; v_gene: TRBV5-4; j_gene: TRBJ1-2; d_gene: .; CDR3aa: CASSLNEGYGYTF; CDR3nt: TGTGCCAGCAGCTTGAATGAGGGGTATGGCTACACCTTC
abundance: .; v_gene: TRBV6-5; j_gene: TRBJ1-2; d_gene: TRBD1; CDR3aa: CASRATGGVYGYTF; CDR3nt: TGTGCCAGCAGGGCTACAGGGGGGGTCTATGGCTACACCTTC
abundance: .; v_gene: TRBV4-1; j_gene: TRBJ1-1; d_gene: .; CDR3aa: CASSQGRGTEAFF; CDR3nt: TGCGCCAGCAGCCAAGGTCGGGGGACTGAAGCTTTCTTT
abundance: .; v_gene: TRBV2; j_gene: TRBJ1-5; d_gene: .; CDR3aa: CASSVRGFNQPQHF; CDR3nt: TGTGCCAGCAGTGTCCGGGGGTTCAATCAGCCCCAGCATTTT
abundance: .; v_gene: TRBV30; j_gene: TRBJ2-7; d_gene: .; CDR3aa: CAGGTYEQYF; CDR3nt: TGTGCTGGGGGTACCTACGAGCAGTACTTC
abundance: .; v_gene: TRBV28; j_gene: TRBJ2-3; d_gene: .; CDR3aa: CASRGSGTDTQYF; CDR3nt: TGTGCCAGCAGGGGCAGTGGCACAGATACGCAGTATTTT
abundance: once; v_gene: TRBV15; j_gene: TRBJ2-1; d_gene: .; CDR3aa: CATSREDEQFF; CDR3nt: TGTGCCACCAGCAGAGAAGATGAGCAGTTCTTC
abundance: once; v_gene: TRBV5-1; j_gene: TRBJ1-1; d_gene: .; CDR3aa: CASSRGSMNTEAFF; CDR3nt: TGCGCCAGCAGTCGAGGGTCTATGAACACTGAAGCTTTCTTT
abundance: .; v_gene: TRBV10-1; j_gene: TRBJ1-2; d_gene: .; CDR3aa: CARAGYTF; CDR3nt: TGCGCCAGGGCGGGCTACACCTTC
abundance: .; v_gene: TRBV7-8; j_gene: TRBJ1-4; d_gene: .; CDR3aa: CASSLAGATNEKLFF; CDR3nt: TGTGCCAGCAGCTTAGCGGGCGCAACTAATGAAAAACTGTTTTTT
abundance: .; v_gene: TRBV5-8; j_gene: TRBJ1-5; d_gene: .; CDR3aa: CASSLRGNSNQPQHF; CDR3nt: TGTGCCAGCAGCTTGCGAGGGAATAGCAATCAGCCCCAGCATTTT
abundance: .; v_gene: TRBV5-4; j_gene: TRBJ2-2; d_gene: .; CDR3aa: CASSLAGVGTGELFF; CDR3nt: TGTGCCAGCAGCTTGGCGGGGGTCGGCACCGGGGAGCTGTTTTTT
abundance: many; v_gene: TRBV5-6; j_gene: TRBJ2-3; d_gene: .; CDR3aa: CASSYQNTDTQYF; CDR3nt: TGTGCCAGCAGCTATCAGAACACAGATACGCAGTATTTT
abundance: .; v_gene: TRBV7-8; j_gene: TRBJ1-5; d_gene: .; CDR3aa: CASSPDGNQPQHF; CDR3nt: TGTGCCAGCAGCCCGGACGGCAATCAGCCCCAGCATTTT
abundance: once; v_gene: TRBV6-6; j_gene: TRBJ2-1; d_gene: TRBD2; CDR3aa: CASSYALAAVSLEQFF; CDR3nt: TGTGCCAGCAGTTACGCCCTAGCGGCAGTAAGTCTTGAGCAGTTCTTC
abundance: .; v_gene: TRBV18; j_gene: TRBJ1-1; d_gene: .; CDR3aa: CASSVHANTEAFF; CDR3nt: TGTGCCAGCTCAGTTCACGCGAACACTGAAGCTTTCTTT
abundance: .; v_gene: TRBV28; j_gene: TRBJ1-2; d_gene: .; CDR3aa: CASSLGGGSANYGYTF; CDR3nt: TGTGCCAGCAGTTTAGGCGGCGGCTCGGCTAACTATGGCTACACCTTC
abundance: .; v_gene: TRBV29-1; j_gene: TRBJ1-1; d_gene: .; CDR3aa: CSVARHPNTEAFF; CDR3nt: TGCAGCGTTGCGAGACATCCGAACACTGAAGCTTTCTTT
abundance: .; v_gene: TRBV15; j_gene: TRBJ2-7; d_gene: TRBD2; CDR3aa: CATSRGLAGVRYEQYF; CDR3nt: TGTGCCACCAGCAGAGGACTAGCGGGAGTGAGGTACGAGCAGTACTTC
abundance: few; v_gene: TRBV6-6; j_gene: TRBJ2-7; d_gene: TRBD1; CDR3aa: CASSYGGTGEYEQYF; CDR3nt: TGTGCCAGCAGTTACGGAGGGACAGGGGAGTACGAGCAGTACTTC
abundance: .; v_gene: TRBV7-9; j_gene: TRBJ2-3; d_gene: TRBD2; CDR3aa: CASRAGTTYSDTQYF; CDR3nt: TGTGCCAGCAGAGCCGGGACTACCTACTCCGATACGCAGTATTTT
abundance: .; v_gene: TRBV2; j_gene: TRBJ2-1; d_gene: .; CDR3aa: CASSLDYRDNEQFF; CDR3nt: TGTGCCAGCAGTTTGGACTACAGAGACAATGAGCAGTTCTTC
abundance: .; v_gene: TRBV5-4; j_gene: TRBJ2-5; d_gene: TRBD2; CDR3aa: CASSLDGRAQETQYF; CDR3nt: TGTGCCAGCAGCTTGGACGGGAGGGCCCAAGAGACCCAGTACTTC
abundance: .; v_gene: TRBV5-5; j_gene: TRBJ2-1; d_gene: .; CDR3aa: CASTFAWNEQFF; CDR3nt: TGTGCCAGCACCTTTGCCTGGAATGAGCAGTTCTTC
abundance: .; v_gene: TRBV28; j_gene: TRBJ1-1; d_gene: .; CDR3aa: CASSQPGPKGAFF; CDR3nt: TGTGCCAGCAGCCAACCGGGACCCAAAGGAGCTTTCTTT
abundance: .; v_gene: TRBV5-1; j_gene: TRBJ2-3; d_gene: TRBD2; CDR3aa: CASSFLAGAGTDTQYF; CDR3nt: TGCGCCAGCAGCTTCCTAGCGGGAGCGGGCACAGATACGCAGTATTTT
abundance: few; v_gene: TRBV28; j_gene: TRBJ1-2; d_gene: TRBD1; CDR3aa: CASSLSGQGRGGYTF; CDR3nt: TGTGCCAGCAGTTTATCCGGACAGGGGAGAGGGGGCTACACCTTC
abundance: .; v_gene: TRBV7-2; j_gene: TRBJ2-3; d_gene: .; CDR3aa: CASSEGGGSTDTQYF; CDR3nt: TGTGCCAGCAGCGAAGGGGGAGGCAGCACAGATACGCAGTATTTT
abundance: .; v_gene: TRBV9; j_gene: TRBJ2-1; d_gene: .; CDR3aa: CASSVEGGGFGEQFF; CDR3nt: TGTGCCAGCAGCGTAGAGGGGGGCGGGTTCGGTGAGCAGTTCTTC